The 5 T cell receptor beta chains presented below share a single source sample, sequenced in a study of shared clonotypes between healthy human individuals. Repertoires were generated with immunoSEQ multiplex PCR, while TCRdb's copy carries only in-frame clones and drops some. The sample contains around 700,000 clones, approximately 79% of which appear only once. The sequenced sample consisted of memory CD4+ T cells sorted from blood. Subset specified: CD45RA-negative fraction. Receptor source: a woman aged 25 to 39 in good health.

This clone was observed a few times. The chain carries TRBV27 and TRBJ2-4; weak D call: TRBD1 (5 bases). Deletions cut 6 bases from V and 0 bases from J, with 18 bases between. The CDR3 runs 17 residues. Germline CDR1 MNHEY, CDR2 SMNVEV (reference sequence). CDR3 in DNA: TGTGCCAGCAGCAAAATGACAGTCAATACAGCCAAAAACATTCAGTACTTC. Translated: CASSKMTVNTAKNIQYF.

The V gene is TRBV5-1, the J gene TRBJ2-3, with 9 bases that match TRBD1. There are 15 residues in the CDR3. Germline assignment: CDR1 SGHRS and CDR2 YFSETQ. V shed 4 bases and J 2 bases; nucleotides not matched to a gene: 5. The CDR3 sequence: CASSKGTGPTDTQYF. The DNA of the CDR3 is TGCGCCAGCAGCAAGGGGACAGGGCCCACAGATACGCAGTATTTT.

As for this clone: One end of the junction does not line up with germline, which may come from a read error. The V and J genes are TRBV10-3 and TRBJ1-2; D gene unclear. CDR3 length equals 13 residues. Germline lookup yields CDR1 ENHRY and CDR2 SYGVKD. The CDR3 sequence: CAISPEIKGSGSF. The CDR3 DNA follows: TGTGCCATCAGTCCGGAGATAAAGGGCAGTGGCTCCTTC.

This chain joins TRBV10-2 and TRBJ1-1, with D unclear. The CDR3 sequence is 15 residues long. Looked up from germline, CDR1 is WSHSY and CDR2 is SAAADI. The ends were cut back, 0 bases at V and 6 bases at J, with 14 bases in the middle. The CDR3 region is CASSESEVRRAEAFF. The CDR3 region has the DNA TGCGCCAGCAGTGAGTCCGAGGTGCGTCGGGCTGAAGCTTTCTTT.

The chain links TRBV10-2 to TRBJ2-7, with 13 bases matching TRBD2. The CDR3 contains 15 residues. Trimming cost V 9 bases and J 6 bases; bases outside gene matches: 11. CDR1 is WSHSY and CDR2 is SAAADI in the germline V gene. The CDR3 region is CASHTPGLAGTEQYF. The DNA for the CDR3 is TGCGCCAGTCATACGCCGGGACTAGCGGGAACCGAGCAGTACTTC.